A selection of T cell receptor beta chains follows, all from one sample in a study of blood T cell repertoires in COVID-19. Produced via immunoSEQ multiplex PCR; TCRdb's table is partial and in-frame only. The data show 300,000 or so clones, about nine tenths seen once. The sequencing input was peripheral blood. These receptors all stem from a woman aged 40 to 50 with acute or convalescent COVID-19. Both conserved end residues are trimmed from each CDR3. Fields, in order: V gene, D gene, CDR3 protein. D genes are given only for firm matches.

TRBV19,-,ASRTWTEANTEAF
TRBV7-7,-,ASSLGDLATNEKLF
TRBV30,-,AWTELPNTEAF
TRBV20-1,-,SATDSYGYT
TRBV7-2,-,ASSLLGGALRETQY
TRBV20-1,-,SASALSFNEKLF
TRBV7-3,TRBD2,ASSLFFGGRVSRETQY
TRBV6-1,-,ASSDLKIGEQPQH
TRBV3-1/TRBV3-2,TRBD1,ASSQPGQGLNT
TRBV27,-,ASSLAAGYNSPLH
TRBV2,TRBD1,ASRGTGNTEAF
TRBV10-1,TRBD1,ASSDRGRLDTQY
TRBV10-3,-,AISVGLNSPLH
TRBV10-2,-,ASSDRRPGKGGNTIY
TRBV4-1,-,ASSLDSGNQPQH
TRBV4-1,-,ASSHADRNTEAF
TRBV24-1,TRBD1,ATSDSDRVPYNEQF
TRBV19,TRBD1,ASSFESAGGYEKLF
TRBV5-1,TRBD1,ASSFGQGFGTEAF
TRBV5-4,-,ASSGGRNTEAF
TRBV6-5,-,ASSSIAGLTEKLF
TRBV19,TRBD2,ASSISGGPTDTQY
TRBV29-1,-,SVETGMNTEAF
TRBV6-1,-,ASSERPGEAF
TRBV5-5,-,ASSRQAKNQPQH
TRBV10-3,-,ATRVAGIEETQY
TRBV5-6,-,ASSRPGIGIGAEAF
TRBV19,TRBD1,ASSISTGPGNTIY